This record covers a single TCR beta chain. This study enrolled people aged 18 to 89 from 24 US geographic areas. The junction had 6 bases not matched to a gene; V was cut back by 0 bases and J by 4 bases. Germline CDR1 is SGHRS and CDR2 is YFSETQ. The CDR3 covers 15 residues. The data derive from a study of blood T cell repertoires in COVID-19. Data came from immunoSEQ multiplex PCR; TCRdb stores just in-frame clones and leaves some out. The data hold 150,000 to 200,000 clones, with approximately 82% observed a single time. Sequenced material: PBMCs or T cells enriched from blood (not recorded which). The TCR comes from a man over 45 who had recovered from COVID-19. The V gene is TRBV5-1, the J gene TRBJ1-1; 7 bases align to TRBD1. Here the CDR3 reads CASSLGDRVGTEAFF. In DNA, the CDR3 is TGCGCCAGCAGCTTGGGCGACAGGGTAGGCACTGAAGCTTTCTTT.